The clone carrying this T cell receptor (beta chain) was detected only a few times. Its specificity is not known. The data are from a study of T cell responses to AZD1222 COVID-19 vaccine. As for the study in general: Researchers grouped second doses given at about 4 or about 12 weeks into one pool. Points from the study as a whole: Scientists sampled the repertoires only once the peak T cell response had passed. Compared with day 0, the breadth and depth of the Spike-specific TCR repertoire rose significantly after two doses of AZD1222.

The repertoire was sequenced with immunoSEQ multiplex PCR; TCRdb's copy has only in-frame clones and lacks some. In the table there are 100,000 to 150,000 clones, about 90% of which are singletons. Trimming left V 5 bases short and J 4 bases short, with 11 bases between. The CDR3 loop spans 13 amino acids. Germline V gene data show CDR1 as SGHRS and CDR2 as YFSETQ. The chain uses TRBV5-1 and TRBJ2-3, with D possibly being TRBD2 (6 bases). The sample was peripheral blood, taken on day 0 of AZD1222 vaccination. This clonotype was obtained from an adult in good health. Here the CDR3 reads CASSRDSADTQYF. The CDR3 DNA reads as TGCGCCAGCAGTCGGGACTCCGCAGATACGCAGTATTTT.